One and the same sample provided the 13 T cell receptor beta chains below, sequenced in a study of T cell repertoires in cytomegalovirus infection. Via MiXCR, TCRdb re-called the reads, giving one row per CDR3 protein. This sample has 150,000 to 200,000 distinct CDR3 sequences, with roughly a fifth found just once. Input material: PBMCs. The receptors shown here come from a human donor in good health (CMV status not recorded). Some clones in this sample may be carry-over from other donors' samples.

The sample holds a few counts of this clonotype. V and J are TRBV7-9 and TRBJ2-1, with 7 bases that match TRBD1. The CDR3 consists of 15 residues. Germline-derived CDR1 and CDR2 are SEHNR and FQNEAQ (reference sequence). J lost 7 bases, V lost 2 bases, and 8 bases had no gene match. As DNA, the CDR3 is TGTGCCAGCAGCTTAAGACAGGGACGGGCGAATGAGCAGTTCTTC. Its translation: CASSLRQGRANEQFF.

The gene calls are TRBV9 and TRBJ1-4, with 9 bases matching TRBD1. The CDR3 has 15 amino acids. Per the germline V gene, CDR1 is SGDLS and CDR2 is YYNGEE. The trim removed 0 bases at V and 5 bases at J, leaving 2 bases unmatched. CDR3 nucleotides: TGTGCCAGCAGCGTAGGGACAGGGGCGAATGAAAAACTGTTTTTT. This sequence encodes CASSVGTGANEKLFF.

This clonotype was detected only a few times. The chain recombines TRBV29-1 with TRBJ2-7; maybe TRBD1 (6 bases). From germline, CDR1 is SQVTM and CDR2 ANQGSEA. The CDR3 is 13 residues long. V dropped 4 bases and J dropped 5 bases, with 15 bases sitting between them. CDR3 in DNA: TGCAGCGTTGTTTCTTGGGGGACAAACGAGCAGTACTTC. It encodes CSVVSWGTNEQYF.

V is TRBV6-5 and J is TRBJ2-7; the D gene could be TRBD1 or TRBD2 (5 bases each). This CDR3 is built from 14 residues. The V gene lost 5 bases and the J gene lost 6 bases, with 17 bases spanning the gap. Looked up from germline, CDR1 is MNHEY and CDR2 is SVGAGI. The CDR3 spells CASSKDPGLSEQYF. CDR3 nucleotide sequence: TGTGCCAGCAGTAAAGACCCGGGGCTGAGCGAGCAGTACTTC.

The gene calls are TRBV24-1 and TRBJ2-1, with TRBD1 matching 10 bases. Unmatched junction bases numbered 13, after V lost 4 bases and J lost 11 bases. The CDR3 is 16 residues long. CDR1 KGHDR and CDR2 SFDVKD come from the germline V gene. In DNA, the CDR3 is TGTGCCACCAGTGACCGGACAGGGGGGTTAGCTGGTAAGCAGTTCTTC. Protein sequence: CATSDRTGGLAGKQFF.

This clonotype has more than one count but fewer than ten. The genes are TRBV7-3 and TRBJ2-1; 10 nucleotides match TRBD2. Germline V CDR1 and CDR2: SGHTA, FQGTGA. With 1 base clipped from V and 8 bases from J, the junction kept 11 bases outside the gene matches. The CDR3 runs 17 residues. The CDR3 DNA reads as TGTGCCAGCAGCTTAAACCGGCTAGCGGGAGAGGAGGATGAGCAGTTCTTC. Its protein is CASSLNRLAGEEDEQFF. The full variable domain, rest sourced from reference TRBV7-3 and TRBJ2-1, is GAGVSQTPSNKVTEKGKYVELRCDPISGHTALYWYRQSLGQGPEFLIYFQGTGAADDSGLPNDRFFAVRPEGSVSTLKIQRTERGDSAVYLCASSLNRLAGEEDEQFFGPGTRLTVL.

This clonotype was detected a few times. The rearrangement links TRBV12-3 or TRBV12-4 to TRBJ2-5, with TRBD2 as a possible D gene (7 bases). V lost 6 bases and J lost 2, with 16 bases in between. CDR3 length: 15 residues. The CDR3 sequence is CASSQDGGRQETQYF. The CDR3 DNA sequence: TGTGCCAGCAGCCAAGACGGGGGGCGGCAAGAGACCCAGTACTTC.

The rearrangement uses TRBV19 and TRBJ2-1, with unresolved D. Trimming shortened V by 6 bases and J by 5 bases, and 11 bases separated the two germline ends. Germline CDR1 is LNHDA and CDR2 is SQIVND (reference sequence). The CDR3 has 13 amino acids. In DNA, the CDR3 is TGTGCCAGTAGCAGAGACATCAACAATGAGCAGTTCTTC. Translating it yields CASSRDINNEQFF.

This clonotype was seen only a few times. DNA of the CDR3: TGTGCCAGCAGCCGGGGACATCGGGACTACAATGAGCAGTTCTTC. Protein product: CASSRGHRDYNEQFF. V usage is TRBV11-2 and J usage is TRBJ2-1, with D maybe TRBD1 (6 bases). V lost 5 bases, J lost 3 bases, and 14 bases lay in between. The CDR3 is 15 amino acids. The germline V gene has CDR1 SGHAT and CDR2 FQNNGV.

The table lists this clonotype with a few counts. This chain links TRBV27 with TRBJ2-5; D is uncertain. Trimming pared 0 bases from V and 2 bases from J, leaving 13 bases between. Per the germline V gene, CDR1 is MNHEY and CDR2 is SMNVEV (reference sequence). The CDR3 has 16 residues. The CDR3 DNA is TGTGCCAGCAGTTTATCGAGGCAAGTTAGACAAGAGACCCAGTACTTC. Protein sequence: CASSLSRQVRQETQYF.

This clonotype was found a few times. The chain carries TRBV27 and TRBJ1-1; 8 nucleotides agree with TRBD1. The CDR3 sequence is 13 residues long. Germline CDR1 MNHEY, CDR2 SMNVEV (reference sequence). Trimming removed 5 bases from V and 6 bases from J; junction bases left unmatched: 5. CDR3 nucleotides: TGTGCCAGCAGTATGCTGGACAGGGCTGAAGCTTTCTTT. Protein sequence: CASSMLDRAEAFF.

The rearrangement joins TRBV6-5 to TRBJ2-7, with D possibly being TRBD1 (6 bases). Germline V gene sequence: CDR1 MNHEY, CDR2 SVGAGI. The germline V and J ends were trimmed by 6 bases and 3 bases, with 18 bases remaining between them. The CDR3 length is 15 residues. CDR3 coding DNA: TGTGCCAGCAGAGATACAGGGTTCCGAAACTACGAGCAGTACTTC. Translation: CASRDTGFRNYEQYF.

The chain recombines TRBV7-6 with TRBJ2-3, with a tentative D call TRBD2 (6 bases). CDR1 is SGHVS, CDR2 FNYEAQ, per germline. Trimming left V 5 bases short and J 3 bases short, with 12 bases between. CDR3 length equals 14 residues. CDR3 coding DNA: TGTGCCAGCAGCCCACGGGAGCTTACAGATACGCAGTATTTT. It codes for CASSPRELTDTQYF.